Below, 15 T cell receptor beta chains from the same sample are listed, as sequenced in a study of molecular identifiers for immune sequencing clone quantification. MiXCR was run by TCRdb on the PCR reads, yielding one entry per CDR3 protein. Among about 36,000 distinct CDR3 sequences listed, roughly 20% were seen once. Source material: naive CD8+ T cells from blood, with Jurkat cell RNA spiked in. Subset specified: FACS-sorted CD8+CD4-CCR7+CD45RA+ naive T cells. The source of these receptors is a human donor in good health. Some libraries in this study had Jurkat cell RNA spiked in.

This clonotype has ten or more counts. The chain combines TRBV28 with TRBJ2-5; the D call may be TRBD1 or TRBD2 (5 bases each). Germline CDR1 MDHEN, CDR2 SYDVKM. Trimming took 5 bases from V and 5 from J, leaving 18 bases between them. The CDR3 extends over 15 amino acids. The CDR3 region is CASSHLTLGTETQYF. The CDR3 DNA sequence: TGTGCCAGCAGTCACCTTACGCTAGGGACGGAGACCCAGTACTTC.

This chain uses TRBV29-1 with TRBJ2-7; the match to TRBD1 covers 7 bases. Germline loops: CDR1 SQVTM, CDR2 ANQGSEA. Trimming cost V 4 bases and J 3 bases; bases outside gene matches: 6. The CDR3 consists of 13 residues. CDR3 sequence reads: CSVVEDRLYEQYF. CDR3 bases: TGCAGCGTTGTAGAGGACAGGCTCTACGAGCAGTACTTC.

At least ten counts were recorded for this clonotype. The chain couples TRBV15 to TRBJ2-3; D remains unclear. Germline V lookup: CDR1 LNHNV, CDR2 YYDKDF (reference sequence). V was trimmed by 3 bases and J by 1 base, leaving 8 bases between them. This CDR3 contains 14 residues. The CDR3 loop is CATSSMMGTDTQYF. CDR3 sequence (DNA): TGTGCCACCAGCAGTATGATGGGCACAGATACGCAGTATTTT.

The V and J genes are TRBV9 and TRBJ2-3; 11 bases align to TRBD2. The CDR3 is 20 amino acids. J gave up 1 base and V 3 bases, and 16 bases lay outside the gene matches. Germline values: CDR1 SGDLS, CDR2 YYNGEE. The CDR3 DNA reads TGTGCCAGCAGCGCCGTGGGGGCCGGGACTAGCGGCTACCGCACAGATACGCAGTATTTT. This gives the protein CASSAVGAGTSGYRTDTQYF.

The sample holds a few counts of this clonotype. The chain links TRBV29-1 to TRBJ1-1, with D uncertain. The V and J ends lost 6 bases and 1 base respectively, with 9 bases between them. CDR1 is SQVTM and CDR2 is ANQGSEA in the germline V gene. This CDR3 region has 12 residues. CDR3 in DNA: TGCAGCGTACTCGGAGAGAACACTGAAGCTTTCTTT. Its translation: CSVLGENTEAFF.

At least ten counts were recorded for this clonotype. This chain joins TRBV5-4 and TRBJ2-7; 7 bases align to TRBD2. Losses at the gene ends were 4 bases for V and 4 bases for J; bases not matched to a gene: 2. CDR1 and CDR2 (germline): SGHNT, YYREEE (reference sequence). The CDR3 is made up of 12 amino acids. In nucleotides, the CDR3 is TGTGCCAGCAGCGGACTAGGGTACGAGCAGTACTTC. Amino acids: CASSGLGYEQYF.

The sample holds many counts of this clonotype. V is TRBV29-1 and J is TRBJ1-2, with D unclear. Trimming cost V 7 bases and J 4 bases, with 10 bases left between them. Germline V gene data show CDR1 as SQVTM and CDR2 as ANQGSEA. CDR3 length equals 11 residues. For the CDR3, the DNA is TGCAGCGCCCCCTGGGGCTATGGCTACACCTTC. Its translation: CSAPWGYGYTF.

This clonotype was seen repeatedly, ten times or more. This rearrangement joins TRBV29-1 to TRBJ2-7, with D perhaps matching TRBD1 (6 bases). CDR3 length: 13 residues. V was trimmed by 3 bases and J by 2 bases, leaving 11 bases between them. Germline CDR1 and CDR2: SQVTM and ANQGSEA. The CDR3 loop reads CSVESGQTYEQYF. For the CDR3, the DNA is TGCAGCGTTGAGTCAGGACAGACCTACGAGCAGTACTTC.

To note about this clonotype: Sequence at one end of the junction differs from germline and may be a read error. This rearrangement joins TRBV12-3 or TRBV12-4 to TRBJ1-6; a weak D match, TRBD1 (6 bases). The CDR3 consists of 14 residues. In nucleotides, the CDR3 is TGTGCCAGCAGCCCCACAGGGTATAATTCACCCCTCCGCTTT. Translation: CASSPTGYNSPLRF.

This clonotype turned up a few times. This chain links TRBV4-3 with TRBJ2-7; 10 bases match TRBD2. Germline CDR1 LGHNA, CDR2 YSLEER. V shed 1 base, J shed 2 bases, and the junction held 2 bases outside the gene matches. The CDR3 extends over 15 amino acids. CDR3 sequence: CASSQGLAGAYEQYF. CDR3 in DNA: TGCGCCAGCAGCCAAGGACTAGCGGGTGCCTACGAGCAGTACTTC.

Points on this clonotype: Germline and junction disagree at one end, which may indicate a read error. The chain couples TRBV6-5 to TRBJ2-1; 13 bases agree with TRBD2. CDR1 is MNHEY and CDR2 is SVGAGI in the germline V gene. This CDR3 comprises 15 residues. DNA of the CDR3: TGTGCCAGCAGTACGGGACTAGCGGGGTACAATGAGCGGTTCTTC. This translates into CASSTGLAGYNERFF.

The rearrangement links TRBV6-5 to TRBJ1-5, with 9 positions matching TRBD1. Germline CDR1 MNHEY, CDR2 SVGAGI. This CDR3 has 14 residues. After removal of 6 bases from V and 3 bases from J, the junction contained 3 bases not matched to a gene. The CDR3 protein is CASRGTGSNQPQHF. The DNA for the CDR3 is TGTGCCAGCAGAGGGACAGGGTCCAATCAGCCCCAGCATTTT.

This clonotype was detected only a few times. J is TRBJ2-3 and V is TRBV7-2, with D possibly being TRBD2 (6 bases). Trimming removed 5 bases from V and 2 bases from J, with 17 bases in between. Germline CDR1 reads SGHTA; CDR2 reads FQGNSA. The CDR3 extends over 16 amino acids. The CDR3 reads CASSTKVGGNTDTQYF. CDR3 sequence (DNA): TGTGCCAGCAGCACAAAAGTGGGAGGTAACACAGATACGCAGTATTTT.

Only a few counts were recorded for this clonotype. V gene TRBV7-6 combines with J gene TRBJ1-5, with 10 bases fitting TRBD1. The J segment lost 6 bases and the V segment lost 6 bases, leaving 8 bases of the junction unmatched. Germline assignment: CDR1 SGHVS and CDR2 FNYEAQ. CDR3 size: 15 residues. The CDR3 region is CASSRGTGAGQPQHF. The DNA for the CDR3 is TGTGCCAGCAGTCGTGGGACAGGGGCGGGTCAGCCCCAGCATTTT.

The chain employs TRBV12-3 or TRBV12-4 and TRBJ1-1, with unresolved D. The CDR3 is 15 amino acids. V was trimmed by 8 bases and J by 1 base, leaving 17 bases between them. The CDR3 spells CASLHGLGANTEAFF. The CDR3 DNA follows: TGTGCCAGCCTACACGGGCTAGGAGCGAACACTGAAGCTTTCTTT.